This TCR beta chain is drawn from a study of CXCR3-negative and CXCR3-positive naive CD8 T cells. Study-level background: Per library, roughly 1.6 +/- 0.3 million reads; roughly 150 million TRB reads overall.

Preparation of TRB cDNA libraries relied on 5' RACE carrying UMI labels. With the 5' RACE reads reprocessed, TCRdb shows one record per CDR3 protein and no DNA. The sample spans approximately 100,000 distinct CDR3 sequences; the ten largest clones claim 0.36%. Triplicate sorts of 300,000 cells per CD8+ subset. The CDR3 is 12 amino acids. Looked up from germline, CDR1 is ENHRY and CDR2 is SYGVKD. For this clonotype: Antigen: not known.

Findings of the study overall: Researchers reported similar TRBV-TRBJ usage in naive CXCR3-negative and CXCR3-positive cells, though memory differed. CXCR3-positive naive cells had more hydrophobic TRB CDR3s than CXCR3-negative naive cells. Each naive subset displayed comparably high diversity, whereas memory CD8+ cells displayed much lower diversity.

Material for sequencing was naive CXCR3+ CD8+ T cells from blood. The sample's subset: CD45RO-CCR7+CD27+CD95- naive CD8+ T cells expressing CXCR3 (TNR3+). The TCR sequence derives from a human donor in good health. Some clones in this sample may be carry-over from other donors' samples. The genes are TRBV10-3 and TRBJ2-7. The CDR3 spells CAISEGSYEQYF.